The 5 T cell receptor beta chains below were found in one sample sequenced in a study of T-cell memory formation after mild COVID-19. Using its own MiXCR run on the 5' RACE reads, TCRdb lists one record per CDR3 protein. The sample lists about 180,000 distinct CDR3 sequences; about 18% were seen once. Sequenced: PBMCs or a T cell subset sorted from them (not recorded which). These receptors came from a man in his late teens or twenties who had mild COVID-19 (a few samples of this study predate the infection). Cell type and time point are not known.

The chain is built from TRBV4-3 and TRBJ1-6; a weak D match, TRBD1 (5 bases). The germline V gene has CDR1 LGHNA and CDR2 YSLEER. V lost 0 bases to trimming and J lost 7 bases, with 13 bases between them. The CDR3 length is 16 residues. CDR3 bases: TGCGCCAGCAGCCAAGAACAGGCGAGCGGGAATTCACCCCTCCACTTT. This gives the protein CASSQEQASGNSPLHF.

The J gene is TRBJ2-1, the V gene TRBV6-5, with 12 nucleotides matching TRBD1. Germline loops: CDR1 MNHEY, CDR2 SVGAGI. The trim removed 6 bases at V and 3 bases at J, leaving 6 bases unmatched. The CDR3 consists of 16 residues. The CDR3 sequence is CASSKGTGGLYNEQFF. DNA of the CDR3: TGTGCCAGCAGCAAGGGGACAGGGGGCCTCTACAATGAGCAGTTCTTC.

The sample holds a few counts of this clonotype. The rearrangement links TRBV20-1 to TRBJ1-6, with D uncertain. Germline V gene sequence: CDR1 DFQATT, CDR2 SNEGSKA (reference sequence). There are 14 residues in the CDR3. CDR3 region: CGTAGLVANSPLHF. CDR3 DNA: TGCGGCACGGCCGGTCTGGTTGCAAATTCACCCCTCCACTTT.

This clonotype was seen a handful of times. The CDR3 coding sequence is TGTGCCAGCAGCTCGGCGATGCAGGGAGATACCGGGGAGCTGTTTTTT. Translating gives CASSSAMQGDTGELFF. The chain recombines TRBV5-4 with TRBJ2-2, with D perhaps assigned TRBD1 or TRBD2 (5 bases each). The CDR3 has 16 residues. From germline, CDR1 is SGHNT and CDR2 YYREEE (reference sequence). Between the trimmed V and J ends, which lost 3 bases and 5 bases, there was a span of 17 bases. Full variable domain (rest looked up from reference TRBV5-4 and TRBJ2-2): ETGVTQSPTHLIKTRGQQVTLRCSSQSGHNTVSWYQQALGQGPQFIFQYYREEENGRGNFPPRFSGLQFPNYSSELNVNALELDDSALYLCASSSAMQGDTGELFFGEGSRLTVL.

This clonotype occurred a few times. DNA of the CDR3: TGTGCCAGCAGATCTGGCTCCTTACCAGAAAACACTGAAGCTTTCTTT. The encoded protein is CASRSGSLPENTEAFF. The rearrangement joins TRBV6-5 to TRBJ1-1; D is unclear. From germline, CDR1 is MNHEY and CDR2 SVGAGI. This CDR3 is built from 16 residues. V gave up 6 bases and J gave up 2 bases, with 19 bases separating them.